This T cell receptor beta chain was sequenced for a study of T cell responses to AZD1222 COVID-19 vaccine (dated by TCRdb to the early 2020s). Regarding the complete study: AZD1222 recipients given second doses at about 4 weeks or at about 12 weeks were pooled, since spike-specific TCR depth and breadth were not found to differ between the two schedules. A total of over 230 trial participants underwent TCR sequencing, of whom some 210 received two doses of AZD1222 and some 26 received two doses of the MenACWY control vaccine. Trial participants were enrolled by age into subgroups of 18-55, 56-69 and 70-plus years, and roughly 150, 30 and 60 TCR-sequenced participants, respectively, were included in these subgroups.

With regard to this clone: Its antigen is currently not known. Base-call qualities are not available, and no considerably larger clone is one nucleotide away.

In the germline V gene, CDR1 corresponds to MNHEY and CDR2 to SVGAGI. The CDR3 covers 13 residues, taking in both the cysteine and the phenylalanine. The only DNA kept is the CDR3, 39 bases in frame from the first base. The germline ends are 15 bases apart after V is trimmed by 6 bases and J by 6 bases. The CDR3 regions of human TCRbeta chains were analyzed by immunosequencing. The published analysis was carried out like this. Repertoire TCRs were checked for matches against a reference library of SARS-CoV-2-specific TCRs that had been generated using the MIRA antigen-specificity platform. Breadth meant the fraction of unique TCRs that were SARS-CoV-2-associated, whereas depth meant the fraction of total T cells that were SARS-CoV-2-associated. Each spike-specific TCR was assigned to its reactive spike region and to a CD4 or CD8 class using the MIRA data. Log10-transformed breadth and depth values were compared by one-way ANOVA with Sidak's multiple comparisons tests. The clones in this table, taken by TCRdb from immuneACCESS, are in-frame only. Not every clone is retained; where verified, under half of the shortfall comes from an unresolved V gene, and the cause of the rest is unknown. That table is the source of V, J and clone size, and D and trimming were worked out from the DNA. This sample is represented by about 97,000 clones; about 88% of them were singletons. 2.5% to 3.5% of the sample is held by the ten biggest clonotypes.

Sample time point, as interpreted from the label and publication: baseline before first vaccination. Samples from vaccinated people were obtained from the UK trials COV001 and COV002, which included a single-blind randomized controlled phase 2/3 trial of AZD1222 (ChAdOx1 nCoV-19) in healthy adults. For TCRbeta chain sequencing, PBMC samples were collected from trial participants at day 0 and at day 28 after the second dose. The paper's findings and limits, for the study overall: The 56-69-year group was small, and its depth increase did not reach significance, likely because of low power. Conclusions about previously exposed vaccinees were limited because only six AZD1222 recipients were SARS-CoV-2 seropositive at baseline. Participants were mostly white British, with more females than males. The authors suggested clonal diversity may have been underestimated. Because no day 14 peak-response samples were available, repertoires were characterized only after the peak T cell response. After two AZD1222 doses, both the breadth and the depth of spike-specific TCRs were significantly higher than at day 0 and than in MenACWY recipients. Nearly half of unique spike-specific TCRs reportedly recognized epitopes outside regions mutated in the B.1.351 and B.1.1.7 variants. The vaccine-associated CD4 TCRs covered the entire spike protein, and the dominant responses fell in regions 160-218 and 743-854.

The receptor's source is an adult in good health. The V and J segments used are TRBV6-5 and TRBJ2-7; no D gene can be assigned with confidence. Sequencing was performed on peripheral blood, taken on day 0 of AZD1222 vaccination. The DNA sequence reads TGTGCCAGCAGCCCCCGATCTCTCTTCGAGCAGTACTTC. Translated, it gives CASSPRSLFEQYF.